The sequence of this TCR beta chain was determined in a study of blood T cell repertoires in COVID-19. The overall study: Sites across the United States, Italy and Spain contributed samples from acute and convalescent COVID-19. From T cells, B-cell-depleted T cells, or PBMCs came the material, which was cDNA or gDNA.

CDR1 is SNHLY and CDR2 is FYNNEI in the germline V gene. The CDR3 sequence is 15 residues long. V lost 7 bases and J lost 6; bases outside the gene matches: 12. The authors' processing: Quantification of nucleated cells was approximated via reference gene primer amplification. The table came from immunoSEQ multiplex PCR; TCRdb's copy has only in-frame clones and leaves some out. The V and J calls and clone size were taken over from that table, and D and trimming were inferred from the DNA. The sample has 150,000 or so clones, around 78% seen once. This receptor was obtained from a woman aged 80 or over with active or convalescent COVID-19. J is TRBJ1-5 and V is TRBV2; 7 bases are shared with TRBD1. The sequenced sample was peripheral blood. DNA for the CDR3: TGTGCCAGCAATAGGGGGCGCGGTGAGGGTCAGCCCCAGCATTTT. It yields the protein CASNRGRGEGQPQHF.